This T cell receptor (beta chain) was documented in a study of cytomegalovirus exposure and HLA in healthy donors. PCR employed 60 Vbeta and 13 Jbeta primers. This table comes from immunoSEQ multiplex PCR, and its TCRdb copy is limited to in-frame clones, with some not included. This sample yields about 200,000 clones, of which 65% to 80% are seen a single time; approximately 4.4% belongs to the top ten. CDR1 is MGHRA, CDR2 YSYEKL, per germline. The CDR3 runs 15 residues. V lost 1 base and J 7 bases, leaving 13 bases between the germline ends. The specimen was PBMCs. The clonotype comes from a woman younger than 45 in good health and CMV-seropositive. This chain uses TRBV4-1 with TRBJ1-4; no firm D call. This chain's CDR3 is CASSQGYTIREKLFF. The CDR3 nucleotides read TGCGCCAGCAGCCAAGGATACACAATCCGTGAAAAACTGTTTTTT.